Listed here are 23 T cell receptor beta chains from one sample, sequenced in a study of shared clonotypes between healthy human individuals. TCRdb's table, derived via immunoSEQ multiplex PCR, lists solely in-frame clones and lacks some. Among some 2,000,000 clones listed, 90% to 95% were seen once. The sample taken for sequencing was naive CD4+ T cells sorted from blood. Subset specified: CD45RA+ positively selected. Receptors were obtained from a man aged 18 to 35 in good health.

The V and J genes are TRBV2 and TRBJ2-4; D gene ambiguous. Germline V CDR1 and CDR2: SNHLY, FYNNEI. Deletions cut 4 bases from V and 0 bases from J, with 13 bases between. The length of the CDR3 is 16 residues. In DNA form, the CDR3 reads TGTGCCAGCAGTGTCCAGTCCAACATAGCCAAAAACATTCAGTACTTC. Its protein is CASSVQSNIAKNIQYF.

The chain has TRBV6-5 and TRBJ2-7; TRBD2 aligns across 10 bases. The CDR3 runs to 15 residues. Germline V gives CDR1 MNHEY, CDR2 SVGAGI. V gave up 7 bases and J gave up 3 bases; unmatched junction bases: 9. CDR3 sequence reads: CASTPGASGSYEQYF. CDR3 nucleotides: TGTGCCAGCACCCCCGGGGCTAGCGGGAGCTACGAGCAGTACTTC.

This chain's CDR3 is CAISLAEGNTGELFF. CDR3 bases: TGTGCCATCAGCTTAGCGGAGGGGAACACCGGGGAGCTGTTTTTT. The chain employs TRBV10-3 and TRBJ2-2, with D perhaps TRBD2 (6 bases). Trimming took 6 bases from V and 1 from J, leaving 12 bases between them. Germline CDR1 is ENHRY and CDR2 is SYGVKD. The CDR3 extends over 15 amino acids.

This chain links TRBV6-6 with TRBJ1-5; TRBD1 matches at 10 bases. Germline values: CDR1 MNHNY, CDR2 SVGAGI (reference sequence). Trimming at V came to 5 bases and at J to 4 bases, leaving 8 bases not matched to a gene. The CDR3 contains 16 residues. The CDR3 loop is CASSPAGTGVNQPQHF. DNA for the CDR3: TGTGCCAGCAGTCCCGCCGGGACAGGGGTGAATCAGCCCCAGCATTTT.

The chain combines TRBV27 with TRBJ2-3; 9 nucleotides agree with TRBD2. V gave up 1 base and J gave up 0 bases; unmatched junction bases: 17. CDR1 MNHEY and CDR2 SMNVEV come from the germline V gene (reference sequence). This CDR3 is built from 21 residues. CDR3 region: CASSLWPIGLAGTRSTDTQYF. Here the CDR3 DNA reads TGTGCCAGCAGTTTATGGCCTATCGGGCTAGCGGGGACCAGGAGCACAGATACGCAGTATTTT.

The chain links TRBV30 to TRBJ2-2; D is uncertain. Germline values: CDR1 GTSNPN, CDR2 SVGIG (reference sequence). The CDR3 is made up of 14 amino acids. V was shortened by 2 bases and J by 1 base, with 8 bases between the two germline ends. The CDR3 is CAWSHGGNTGELFF. The CDR3 DNA reads as TGTGCCTGGAGTCATGGCGGGAACACCGGGGAGCTGTTTTTT.

The chain uses TRBV10-1 and TRBJ2-7, with D perhaps matching TRBD1 (6 bases). CDR3 length equals 14 residues. Germline V gene sequence: CDR1 WNHNN, CDR2 SYGVQD (reference sequence). The V gene lost 10 bases and the J gene lost 5 bases, with 21 bases spanning the gap. For the CDR3, the DNA is TGCGCCATGGGCCGGGGCAGGGGAACCCACGAGCAGTACTTC. This encodes CAMGRGRGTHEQYF.

The CDR3: CASILGLGQGEFF. The CDR3 DNA follows: TGTGCCAGCATCCTAGGTTTGGGACAGGGTGAGTTCTTC. This chain connects TRBV5-6 to TRBJ2-1, with 9 bases identical to TRBD1. Unmatched junction bases numbered 12, after V lost 6 bases and J lost 14 bases. Germline values: CDR1 SGHDT, CDR2 YYEEEE. The CDR3 is 13 amino acids.

This rearrangement joins TRBV7-9 to TRBJ1-3; D gene uncertain. Germline V CDR1 and CDR2: SEHNR, FQNEAQ (reference sequence). The V and J ends lost 1 base and 0 bases respectively, with 10 bases between them. The CDR3 totals 16 residues. CDR3 DNA sequence: TGTGCCAGCAGCTTAGTTTCGGGCAGCTCTGGAAACACCATATATTTT. Amino acid sequence: CASSLVSGSSGNTIYF.

The chain is built from TRBV7-2 and TRBJ2-5, with a possible D match to TRBD1 (7 bases). The end of the DNA is better explained by TRBJ2-7, so the J call may be wrong. CDR3 length equals 16 residues. CDR1 and CDR2 from the germline V gene are SGHTA and FQGNSA. The CDR3 reads CASSLDSGGSSYEQYF. CDR3 DNA: TGTGCCAGCAGCTTAGATTCAGGGGGGAGCTCCTACGAGCAGTACTTC.

The rearrangement uses TRBV28 and TRBJ1-6, with D maybe TRBD1 (6 bases). In germline, CDR1 is MDHEN, CDR2 SYDVKM. The V gene lost 1 base and the J gene lost 7 bases, with 17 bases spanning the gap. This CDR3 contains 17 residues. This CDR3 reads CASSLSPGAAGNSPLHF. Written as DNA, the CDR3 is TGTGCCAGCAGTTTATCCCCAGGGGCGGCTGGGAATTCACCCCTCCACTTT. The entire variable domain, with the rest obtained from reference TRBV28 and TRBJ1-6, is as follows: DVKVTQSSRYLVKRTGEKVFLECVQDMDHENMFWYRQDPGLGLRLIYFSYDVKMKEKGDIPEGYSVSREKKERFSLILESASTNQTSMYLCASSLSPGAAGNSPLHFGNGTRLTVT.

The V gene is TRBV9, the J gene TRBJ2-5; D is ambiguous. V lost 5 bases and J 3 bases, leaving 5 bases between the germline ends. The CDR3 totals 11 residues. Per germline, CDR1 SGDLS and CDR2 YYNGEE. This CDR3 is CASSREETQYF. As DNA, the CDR3 is TGTGCCAGCAGTAGGGAAGAGACCCAGTACTTC.

The chain employs TRBV21-1 and TRBJ2-7. TRBV21-1 is a recognized pseudogene. The CDR3 sequence is 17 residues long. The CDR3 DNA follows: TGTGCCAGCAGCAAAGCCCCACGGTTGGCAGAGCTTCAGGAGCAGTACTTC. Its protein is CASSKAPRLAELQEQYF.

The chain links TRBV4-3 to TRBJ2-3; TRBD2 matches at 13 bases. Germline assignment: CDR1 LGHNA and CDR2 YSLEER. The CDR3 is 15 residues long. The V segment lost 3 bases and the J segment 4 bases; nucleotides outside the gene matches: 1. This CDR3 is CASSQTSGRSDTQYF. The CDR3 DNA follows: TGCGCCAGCAGCCAGACTAGCGGGAGGTCAGATACGCAGTATTTT.

The chain employs TRBV18 and TRBJ1-3; D unclear. Trimming took off 2 bases at V and 7 bases at J, with 15 bases between the two ends. This CDR3 spans 15 amino acids. Germline CDR1 KGHSH, CDR2 LQKENI. CDR3 loop: CASSPLAQADNTIYF. For the CDR3, the DNA is TGTGCCAGCTCACCATTGGCCCAGGCGGACAACACCATATATTTT.

This chain uses TRBV6-5 with TRBJ2-7; perhaps TRBD1 as D (5 bases). Germline assignment: CDR1 MNHEY and CDR2 SVGAGI. The CDR3 covers 14 residues. Trimming pared 1 base from V and 2 bases from J, leaving 9 bases between. The CDR3 sequence is CASSYWQGAYEQYF. The CDR3 nucleotides read TGTGCCAGCAGTTACTGGCAGGGCGCCTACGAGCAGTACTTC.

The chain employs TRBV5-1 and TRBJ2-1; maybe TRBD2 (5 bases). The germline V gene has CDR1 SGHRS and CDR2 YFSETQ. V was cut by 0 bases and J by 10 bases, with 17 bases left in between. The CDR3 is 15 amino acids. The CDR3 here is CASSLEDTGPGEQFF. CDR3 in DNA: TGCGCCAGCAGCTTGGAAGATACGGGTCCGGGAGAGCAGTTCTTC.

On this clone: Germline is not matched at one junction end, which may reflect a read error. This chain connects TRBV7-7 to TRBJ1-3; D uncertain. The CDR3 covers 15 residues. Germline loops: CDR1 SSHAT, CDR2 FNYEAQ (reference sequence). CDR3 sequence reads: CASSLVQVSGNTIYF. The CDR3 DNA follows: TGTGCTAGCAGCTTAGTCCAGGTCTCTGGAAACACCATATATTTT.

Concerning this clone: The junction departs from the called germline gene at one end, perhaps through a read error. The chain joins TRBV9 to TRBJ1-2; 8 bases are shared with TRBD1. This CDR3 has 16 amino acids. CDR1 SGDLS and CDR2 YYNGEE come from the germline V gene. The chain's CDR3 is CASNVGTGAPLSGYTF. The CDR3, as DNA: TGTGCCAGCAACGTAGGGACAGGAGCTCCCCTATCCGGCTACACCTTC.

V is TRBV13 and J is TRBJ2-3, with no clear D. Germline CDR1 is PRHDT and CDR2 is FYEKMQ (reference sequence). The CDR3 is 14 amino acids. Trimming shortened V by 2 bases and J by 0 bases, and 6 bases separated the two germline ends. CDR3 sequence: CASSLRVSTDTQYF. Here the CDR3 DNA reads TGTGCCAGCAGCTTAAGGGTTAGCACAGATACGCAGTATTTT.

The chain joins TRBV30 to TRBJ2-5; D uncertain. Between the trimmed V and J ends, which lost 0 bases and 2 bases, there was a span of 10 bases. CDR1 GTSNPN and CDR2 SVGIG come from the germline V gene (reference sequence). This CDR3 has 14 amino acids. CDR3 sequence: CAWSVGEKQETQYF. As DNA, the CDR3 is TGTGCCTGGAGTGTTGGAGAGAAGCAAGAGACCCAGTACTTC. Combining the CDR3 with reference TRBV30 and TRBJ2-5 gives the whole variable domain SQTIHQWPATLVQPVGSPLSLECTVEGTSNPNLYWYRQAAGRGLQLLFYSVGIGQISSEVPQNLSASRPQDRQFILSSKKLLLSDSGFYLCAWSVGEKQETQYFGPGTRLLVL.

The chain has TRBV11-2 and TRBJ2-5; 11 bases are a match to TRBD2. Trimming removed 4 bases from V and 0 bases from J; junction bases left unmatched: 1. The CDR3 has 15 residues. The germline gives CDR1 SGHAT, CDR2 FQNNGV. This chain's CDR3 is CASSSGLADQETQYF. For the CDR3, the DNA is TGTGCCAGCAGCTCGGGACTAGCGGACCAAGAGACCCAGTACTTC.

This clone was picked up one time. V is TRBV5-1 and J is TRBJ2-2, with D perhaps TRBD2 (6 bases). Germline V gene sequence: CDR1 SGHRS, CDR2 YFSETQ. The V end lost 4 bases, the J end lost 5 bases, and 18 bases lay between the germline ends. CDR3 length: 16 amino acids. The CDR3 here is CASSPLAPSGTGELFF. As DNA, the CDR3 is TGCGCCAGCAGCCCCCTAGCGCCCTCGGGGACCGGGGAGCTGTTTTTT. Variable domain in full (rest from reference TRBV5-1 and TRBJ2-2): KAGVTQTPRYLIKTRGQQVTLSCSPISGHRSVSWYQQTPGQGLQFLFEYFSETQRNKGNFPGRFSGRQFSNSRSEMNVSTLELGDSALYLCASSPLAPSGTGELFFGEGSRLTVL.